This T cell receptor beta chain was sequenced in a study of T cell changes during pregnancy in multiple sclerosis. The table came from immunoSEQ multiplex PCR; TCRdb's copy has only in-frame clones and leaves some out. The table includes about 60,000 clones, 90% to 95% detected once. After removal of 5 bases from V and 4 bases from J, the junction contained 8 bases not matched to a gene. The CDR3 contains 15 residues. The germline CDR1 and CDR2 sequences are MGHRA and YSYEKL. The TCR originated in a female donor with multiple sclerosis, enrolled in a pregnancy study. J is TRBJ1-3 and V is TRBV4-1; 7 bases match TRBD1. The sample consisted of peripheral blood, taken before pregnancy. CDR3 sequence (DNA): TGCGCCAGCAGCTACGAACAGGGGAAAGGAAACACCATATATTTT. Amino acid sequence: CASSYEQGKGNTIYF.